The 20 T cell receptor beta chains given below trace back to one sample, sequenced in a study of CD8+ T cells in alopecia areata. Treatment noted: oral pan-JAK inhibitor, 5-10 mg twice daily. cDNA prepared by RNA extraction and subsequent reverse transcription served as the template for sequencing. Data came from immunoSEQ multiplex PCR; TCRdb stores just in-frame clones and leaves some out. The sample has tens of thousands of clones, just over 45% seen once. The sample here was CD8+ T cells sorted from blood, taken at approximately week 36, from a patient treated with tofacitinib. All receptors derive from a human donor with alopecia areata.

The chain joins TRBV29-1 to TRBJ2-2, with a tentative D call TRBD1 (6 bases). The CDR3 runs 13 residues. Trimming left V 6 bases short and J 1 base short, with 9 bases between. CDR1 and CDR2 (germline): SQVTM, ANQGSEA. The CDR3 loop reads CSVRRGNTGELFF. As DNA, the CDR3 is TGCAGCGTCCGCAGGGGGAACACCGGGGAGCTGTTTTTT.

This chain uses TRBV29-1 with TRBJ2-7; 9 positions match TRBD1. V lost 6 bases to trimming and J lost 5 bases; unmatched junction nucleotides: 8. This CDR3 is 13 amino acids long. The germline CDR1 and CDR2 sequences are SQVTM and ANQGSEA. This chain's CDR3 is CSVATGGSDEQYF. The CDR3 DNA sequence: TGCAGCGTCGCAACAGGGGGCTCGGACGAGCAGTACTTC.

This clone turned up a few times. The chain carries TRBV7-9 and TRBJ2-5, with a weak D call TRBD2 (5 bases). This CDR3 comprises 15 residues. Deletions cut 5 bases from V and 1 base from J, with 14 bases between. Germline lookup yields CDR1 SEHNR and CDR2 FQNEAQ (reference sequence). In DNA, the CDR3 is TGTGCCAGCAGCCCCCCGTGGAGCGGCCAAGAGACCCAGTACTTC. Translated, it gives CASSPPWSGQETQYF.

The rearrangement uses TRBV11-2 and TRBJ1-2, with unresolved D. Germline values: CDR1 SGHAT, CDR2 FQNNGV. CDR3 size: 14 residues. The V and J ends lost 8 bases and 4 bases respectively, with 17 bases between them. CDR3 coding DNA: TGTGCCAGCCTCGGAGGAGACTCGGTCTATGGCTACACCTTC. Encoded protein: CASLGGDSVYGYTF.

This clone occurred a few times. The chain carries TRBV29-1 and TRBJ2-1; D is possibly TRBD2 (6 bases). The CDR3 contains 14 residues. Trimming took off 7 bases at V and 4 bases at J, with 17 bases between the two ends. Germline assignment: CDR1 SQVTM and CDR2 ANQGSEA. CDR3 in amino acids: CSATPGREYNEQFF. The DNA of the CDR3 is TGCAGCGCCACCCCGGGACGGGAGTACAATGAGCAGTTCTTC.

The chain is built from TRBV7-6 and TRBJ2-7; TRBD1 agrees at 8 bases. The junction had 5 bases not matched to a gene; V was cut back by 1 base and J by 3 bases. Germline values: CDR1 SGHVS, CDR2 FNYEAQ. The CDR3 has 15 residues. CDR3 sequence: CASSLGAGGIYEQYF. The CDR3 nucleotides read TGTGCCAGCAGCTTAGGGGCAGGGGGCATCTACGAGCAGTACTTC.

This clone was seen a few times. The gene calls are TRBV19 and TRBJ2-1; the D is unclear. The V end was cut by 8 bases, the J end by 12 bases, with 14 bases between. Germline lookup yields CDR1 LNHDA and CDR2 SQIVND (reference sequence). The CDR3 extends over 11 amino acids. Here the CDR3 reads CASALSGRQFF. The CDR3 DNA sequence: TGTGCCAGTGCTTTGTCAGGACGGCAGTTCTTC.

The genes are TRBV7-9 and TRBJ2-1; 9 nucleotides agree with TRBD2. Germline loops: CDR1 SEHNR, CDR2 FQNEAQ (reference sequence). The CDR3 extends over 14 amino acids. Trimming took 5 bases from V and 9 from J; bases not matched to a gene: 8. The CDR3 nucleotides read TGTGCCAGCAGCACAGGAGGGACTAGCCTTGAGCAGTTCTTC. It yields the protein CASSTGGTSLEQFF.

The rearrangement uses TRBV29-1 and TRBJ2-5; TRBD2 matches 7 bases. V dropped 6 bases and J dropped 0; count of bases not matched to a gene: 13. The CDR3 consists of 16 residues. Germline CDR1 and CDR2: SQVTM and ANQGSEA. The DNA for the CDR3 is TGCAGCGTAACTGGGGCTCATGGGACTAACCAAGAGACCCAGTACTTC. The encoded protein is CSVTGAHGTNQETQYF.

The CDR3 here is CASSSWDRQETQYF. As DNA, the CDR3 is TGTGCCAGCAGTTCATGGGACCGACAAGAGACCCAGTACTTC. This chain joins TRBV6-5 and TRBJ2-5; D possibly matches TRBD1 or TRBD2 (5 bases each). The CDR3 extends over 14 amino acids. CDR1 and CDR2 (germline): MNHEY, SVGAGI. V dropped 4 bases and J dropped 2 bases, with 11 bases sitting between them.

V is TRBV4-1 and J is TRBJ2-3, with D maybe TRBD2 (6 bases). The CDR3 loop spans 14 amino acids. Germline V gene sequence: CDR1 MGHRA, CDR2 YSYEKL. Deletions cut 4 bases from V and 1 base from J, with 9 bases between. The CDR3 spells CASSLAEGTDTQYF. The CDR3 coding sequence is TGCGCCAGCAGCCTAGCGGAGGGCACAGATACGCAGTATTTT.

The CDR3 protein is CASTSGLWFGSYGYTF. CDR3 in DNA: TGTGCCAGCACGTCCGGCCTATGGTTCGGGAGCTATGGCTACACCTTC. The chain recombines TRBV5-6 with TRBJ1-2; D is unclear. The CDR3 has 16 amino acids. Germline CDR1 and CDR2: SGHDT and YYEEEE. The V and J ends lost 6 bases and 4 bases respectively, with 22 bases between them.

There are a few counts of this clone. The chain links TRBV5-1 to TRBJ1-2; 7 nucleotides match TRBD1. The CDR3 is made up of 11 amino acids. Per the germline V gene, CDR1 is SGHRS and CDR2 is YFSETQ. J lost 12 bases, V lost 3 bases, and 5 bases had no gene match. The CDR3 reads CASSSQGVNTF. The CDR3 DNA reads as TGCGCCAGCAGCTCTCAGGGGGTCAACACCTTC. Full variable domain (missing parts from reference TRBV5-1 and TRBJ1-2): KAGVTQTPRYLIKTRGQQVTLSCSPISGHRSVSWYQQTPGQGLQFLFEYFSETQRNKGNFPGRFSGRQFSNSRSEMNVSTLELGDSALYLCASSSQGVNTFGSGTRLTVV.

The chain has TRBV9 and TRBJ2-1; TRBD2 agrees at 11 bases. V lost 7 bases to trimming and J lost 2 bases; unmatched junction nucleotides: 2. The CDR3 spans 14 residues. The germline gives CDR1 SGDLS, CDR2 YYNGEE. CDR3 sequence reads: CASGGLAAYNEQFF. The CDR3 coding sequence is TGTGCCAGCGGGGGACTAGCGGCCTACAATGAGCAGTTCTTC.

The J gene is TRBJ1-3, the V gene TRBV30; D remains ambiguous. The CDR3 extends over 10 amino acids. The germline V and J ends were trimmed by 4 bases and 4 bases, with 2 bases remaining between them. CDR1 and CDR2 (germline): GTSNPN, SVGIG (reference sequence). CDR3 region: CAWKGNTIYF. CDR3 sequence (DNA): TGTGCCTGGAAGGGAAACACCATATATTTT. Full variable domain (missing parts from reference TRBV30 and TRBJ1-3): SQTIHQWPATLVQPVGSPLSLECTVEGTSNPNLYWYRQAAGRGLQLLFYSVGIGQISSEVPQNLSASRPQDRQFILSSKKLLLSDSGFYLCAWKGNTIYFGEGSWLTVV.

This sequence joins TRBV29-1 and TRBJ2-7; D is perhaps TRBD1 (7 bases). CDR1 is SQVTM and CDR2 is ANQGSEA in the germline V gene. This CDR3 contains 14 residues. Trimming pared 4 bases from V and 0 bases from J, leaving 13 bases between. The CDR3 region is CSVGQGLRSYEQYF. The CDR3 region has the DNA TGCAGCGTTGGACAGGGACTTCGCTCCTACGAGCAGTACTTC.

The chain is built from TRBV7-9 and TRBJ2-7; no firm D call. Trimming took off 6 bases at V and 5 bases at J, with 17 bases between the two ends. Germline V gene lookup returns CDR1 SEHNR and CDR2 FQNEAQ (reference sequence). The CDR3 totals 14 residues. The CDR3 bases are TGTGCCAGCAGTATTAGCAACCCGTTCCACGAGCAGTACTTC. Translation: CASSISNPFHEQYF.

The chain joins TRBV5-4 to TRBJ1-1, with TRBD1 identical over 9 bases. CDR3 length equals 14 residues. The junction had 6 bases not matched to a gene; V was cut back by 4 bases and J by 5 bases. Germline V lookup: CDR1 SGHNT, CDR2 YYREEE (reference sequence). CDR3 nucleotide sequence: TGTGCCAGCAGCCCCGGGACAGGGTGGACTGAAGCTTTCTTT. Encoded protein: CASSPGTGWTEAFF. The whole variable domain, remainder taken from reference TRBV5-4 and TRBJ1-1, is ETGVTQSPTHLIKTRGQQVTLRCSSQSGHNTVSWYQQALGQGPQFIFQYYREEENGRGNFPPRFSGLQFPNYSSELNVNALELDDSALYLCASSPGTGWTEAFFGQGTRLTVV.

This rearrangement joins TRBV4-1 to TRBJ2-1; 15 positions match TRBD2. V lost 4 bases, J lost 1 base, and 5 bases stayed unmatched. CDR3 length equals 18 residues. CDR1 and CDR2 from the germline V gene are MGHRA and YSYEKL. In DNA, the CDR3 is TGCGCCAGCAGCCCACCGGGACTAGCGGGAGGATCCTACAATGAGCAGTTCTTC. Its translation is CASSPPGLAGGSYNEQFF.

This clone has just one count. J is TRBJ1-1 and V is TRBV11-2, with D perhaps TRBD1 (5 bases). V was shortened by 4 bases and J by 5 bases, with 5 bases between the two germline ends. The CDR3 runs to 11 residues. CDR1 and CDR2 from the germline V gene are SGHAT and FQNNGV. CDR3 residues: CASSSGTEAFF. The CDR3 DNA reads as TGTGCCAGCAGCTCAGGGACTGAAGCTTTCTTT.